This T cell receptor beta chain stems from a study of cytomegalovirus exposure and HLA in healthy donors. Study findings and constraints: In vitro assays verified that a few CMV-associated chains recognized CMV antigens specifically.

Points on this clone: What it binds is unknown.

13 Jbeta primers and 60 Vbeta primers were used for the PCR. The method was immunoSEQ multiplex PCR; TCRdb's version includes in-frame clones alone and lacks a portion of them. This sample has 120,000 to 150,000 clones, with 82% found just once. The TCR comes from a man aged 18 to 35 in good health and CMV-seropositive. Sequenced sample: PBMCs.

The CDR3 DNA reads as TGTGCCAGCAGTGAGATAGGGGGCAGGAACACCGGGGAGCTGTTTTTT. The encoded protein is CASSEIGGRNTGELFF. The gene calls are TRBV6-1 and TRBJ2-2; 7 bases agree with TRBD1. Germline CDR1 is MNHNS and CDR2 is SASEGT. Trimming removed 3 bases from V and 1 base from J; junction bases left unmatched: 5. CDR3 length: 16 amino acids.